These 25 T cell receptor beta chains share one sample of origin, sequenced in a study of neoadjuvant anti-PD-1 for oral cavity cancer. TCRdb keeps only in-frame clones here, not all; method: immunoSEQ multiplex PCR. In the table there are thousands of clones, more than 65% of which are singletons. Sequenced material: PBMCs, taken before nivolumab (anti-PD-1) treatment. The receptors were sampled from a person between 40 and 85 years old with oral cavity squamous cell carcinoma.

The chain has TRBV27 and TRBJ2-7; TRBD1 aligns across 7 bases. Germline CDR1 reads MNHEY; CDR2 reads SMNVEV (reference sequence). J lost 6 bases, V lost 5 bases, and 13 bases had no gene match. The length of the CDR3 is 15 residues. CDR3 sequence: CASSPRDSSDGEQYF. In DNA form, the CDR3 reads TGTGCCAGCAGTCCAAGGGACAGCTCTGATGGCGAGCAGTACTTC.

V is TRBV5-4 and J is TRBJ1-2; the D is unclear. V was pared by 1 base and J by 0 bases, with 7 bases between. CDR1 is SGHNT, CDR2 YYREEE, per germline (reference sequence). This CDR3 has 14 residues. The CDR3 DNA follows: TGTGCCAGCAGCTTGATACAGACTAACTATGGCTACACCTTC. Translating gives CASSLIQTNYGYTF. The variable domain in full, completed from reference TRBV5-4 and TRBJ1-2, reads ETGVTQSPTHLIKTRGQQVTLRCSSQSGHNTVSWYQQALGQGPQFIFQYYREEENGRGNFPPRFSGLQFPNYSSELNVNALELDDSALYLCASSLIQTNYGYTFGSGTRLTVV.

The CDR3 is CASRVGQGRRGNTEAFF. CDR3 sequence (DNA): TGTGCCAGCAGGGTCGGGCAGGGGAGAAGGGGGAACACTGAAGCTTTCTTT. V usage is TRBV2 and J usage is TRBJ1-1, with TRBD1 as a possible D gene (6 bases). The CDR3 spans 17 residues. Trimming removed 6 bases from V and 1 base from J, with 21 bases in between. Germline V gives CDR1 SNHLY, CDR2 FYNNEI.

V is TRBV28 and J is TRBJ2-7; 7 bases agree with TRBD1. This CDR3 is built from 14 residues. V lost 10 bases, J lost 0 bases, and 9 bases stayed unmatched. Germline loops: CDR1 MDHEN, CDR2 SYDVKM. CDR3 bases: TGTGCCACCTCGGGACAGAGAGTCTCCTACGAGCAGTACTTC. Translating gives CATSGQRVSYEQYF.

V gene TRBV7-2 combines with J gene TRBJ1-2; 8 positions agree with TRBD1. Looked up from germline, CDR1 is SGHTA and CDR2 is FQGNSA. The CDR3 runs to 16 residues. J lost 5 bases, V lost 5 bases, and 13 bases had no gene match. CDR3 protein: CASSPTLDRGTYGYTF. CDR3 DNA sequence: TGTGCCAGCAGCCCGACCCTCGACAGGGGAACATATGGCTACACCTTC.

The chain recombines TRBV4-2 with TRBJ1-1; TRBD1 agrees at 7 bases. The CDR3 has 15 amino acids. The V gene end was trimmed by 6 bases and the J gene end by 5 bases; junction bases not matched to a gene: 12. Germline lookup yields CDR1 LGHNA and CDR2 YNFKEQ. The CDR3 sequence: CASRPGEGAWTEAFF. The CDR3 nucleotides read TGTGCCAGCAGACCAGGGGAGGGGGCGTGGACTGAAGCTTTCTTT.

The rearrangement links TRBV5-1 to TRBJ2-7; the D call may be TRBD1 or TRBD2 (5 bases each). The CDR3 contains 15 residues. Trimming pared 2 bases from V and 7 bases from J, leaving 19 bases between. Germline values: CDR1 SGHRS, CDR2 YFSETQ. The CDR3: CASSLQRRGSGEQYF. CDR3 nucleotides: TGCGCCAGCAGCTTACAGCGTCGGGGCTCTGGGGAGCAGTACTTC.

The chain couples TRBV4-3 to TRBJ1-3; possibly TRBD1 for D (6 bases). The V and J ends lost 4 bases and 1 base respectively, with 11 bases between them. The V gene's germline CDR1 is LGHNA and CDR2 YSLEER. CDR3 length equals 15 residues. The CDR3 loop reads CASSLEQGSGNTIYF. Written as DNA, the CDR3 is TGCGCCAGCAGCCTAGAACAGGGTTCTGGAAACACCATATATTTT.

The J gene is TRBJ2-5, the V gene TRBV7-8, with TRBD2 matching 10 bases. The CDR3 loop spans 18 amino acids. CDR1 and CDR2 from the germline V gene are SGHVS and FQNEAQ. After removal of 0 bases from V and 5 bases from J, the junction contained 12 bases not matched to a gene. CDR3: CASSLALASGGTGETQYF. CDR3 sequence (DNA): TGTGCCAGCAGCTTAGCGTTGGCTAGCGGGGGTACGGGGGAGACCCAGTACTTC.

The rearrangement links TRBV6-1 to TRBJ2-5, with 10 bases that match TRBD1. Germline-derived CDR1 and CDR2 are MNHNS and SASEGT. The length of the CDR3 is 13 residues. Losses at the gene ends were 4 bases for V and 4 bases for J; bases not matched to a gene: 0. This CDR3 is CASSGTGGETQYF. CDR3 bases: TGTGCCAGCAGTGGGACAGGGGGAGAGACCCAGTACTTC.

The chain links TRBV14 to TRBJ2-1; 9 nucleotides line up with TRBD2. The J segment lost 3 bases and the V segment lost 5 bases, leaving 2 bases of the junction unmatched. CDR3 size: 14 residues. Germline assignment: CDR1 SGHDN and CDR2 FVKESK. CDR3 DNA sequence: TGTGCCAGCAGCTCAGCGGGGGGCTACAATGAGCAGTTCTTC. Translating it yields CASSSAGGYNEQFF.

This rearrangement joins TRBV6-5 to TRBJ2-5; TRBD2 agrees at 10 bases. This CDR3 contains 15 residues. Trimming at V came to 6 bases and at J to 5 bases, leaving 9 bases not matched to a gene. Germline V gene sequence: CDR1 MNHEY, CDR2 SVGAGI. DNA for the CDR3: TGTGCCAGCAGCAAACAGCGGGGGGGCAGGGAGACCCAGTACTTC. It specifies CASSKQRGGRETQYF.

J is TRBJ2-2 and V is TRBV19; a weak D match, TRBD2 (6 bases). Trimming shortened V by 5 bases and J by 4 bases, and 17 bases separated the two germline ends. This CDR3 has 16 amino acids. Germline assignment: CDR1 LNHDA and CDR2 SQIVND (reference sequence). The CDR3 nucleotides are TGTGCCAGTAGTCTTGGGGCACGGGGGTTCACCGGGGAGCTGTTTTTT. This encodes CASSLGARGFTGELFF.

This chain uses TRBV28 with TRBJ2-1; possibly TRBD2 for D (6 bases). CDR3 length equals 15 residues. The ends were cut back, 5 bases at V and 0 bases at J, with 11 bases in the middle. Germline loops: CDR1 MDHEN, CDR2 SYDVKM. CDR3 region: CASSPGVSSYNEQFF. CDR3 DNA sequence: TGTGCCAGCAGTCCGGGGGTCAGCTCCTACAATGAGCAGTTCTTC.

Written as DNA, the CDR3 is TGCAGCGGATGGACAAGCTCCTACAATGAGCAGTTCTTC. It encodes CSGWTSSYNEQFF. The rearrangement uses TRBV29-1 and TRBJ2-1; the D gene is possibly TRBD1 (5 bases). Trimming removed 7 bases from V and 0 bases from J, with 10 bases in between. The CDR3 totals 13 residues. Germline CDR1 is SQVTM and CDR2 is ANQGSEA.

V and J are TRBV7-9 and TRBJ2-1; D not certain. V shed 6 bases and J shed 8 bases, with 8 bases lying between them. Germline CDR1 reads SEHNR; CDR2 reads FQNEAQ (reference sequence). The CDR3 has 11 residues. DNA for the CDR3: TGTGCCAGCAGAAGGGAATATGAGCAGTTCTTC. Translated, it gives CASRREYEQFF.

The chain employs TRBV7-9 and TRBJ2-1, with TRBD2 matching over 10 bases. The CDR3 length is 15 residues. In germline, CDR1 is SEHNR, CDR2 FQNEAQ (reference sequence). V lost 5 bases and J lost 4; bases outside the gene matches: 5. CDR3 loop: CASSTSGGAYNEQFF. CDR3 sequence (DNA): TGTGCCAGCAGCACGAGCGGGGGGGCTTACAATGAGCAGTTCTTC.

The J gene is TRBJ2-7, the V gene TRBV13; D perhaps matches TRBD2 (6 bases). Germline-derived CDR1 and CDR2 are PRHDT and FYEKMQ (reference sequence). The CDR3 is 16 amino acids. V lost 3 bases to trimming and J lost 0 bases, with 15 bases between them. For the CDR3, the DNA is TGTGCCAGCAGCTTGGGTAGCGGAAGGAGCTCCTACGAGCAGTACTTC. It codes for CASSLGSGRSSYEQYF.

The rearrangement uses TRBV4-1 and TRBJ1-4, with 9 positions matching TRBD1. With V trimmed by 3 bases and J by 1 base, 3 bases remained unmatched. The CDR3 is made up of 16 amino acids. Germline loops: CDR1 MGHRA, CDR2 YSYEKL. CDR3 residues: CASSQGQGVTNEKLFF. The CDR3 DNA is TGCGCCAGCAGCCAGGGACAGGGTGTAACTAATGAAAAACTGTTTTTT.

The J gene is TRBJ2-2, the V gene TRBV6-1; tentative D call: TRBD1 (6 bases). The V end was cut by 5 bases, the J end by 6 bases, with 10 bases between. The V gene's germline CDR1 is MNHNS and CDR2 SASEGT. This CDR3 has 13 residues. DNA for the CDR3: TGTGCCAGCAGTCAGGGGACCGCCGGGGAGCTGTTTTTT. Amino acids: CASSQGTAGELFF.

V and J are TRBV6-1 and TRBJ2-6; D unresolved. Germline CDR1 reads MNHNS; CDR2 reads SASEGT. Trimming left V 2 bases short and J 0 bases short, with 8 bases between. The CDR3 sequence is 16 residues long. DNA for the CDR3: TGTGCCAGCAGTGAATACGTAGGCTCTGGGGCCAACGTCCTGACTTTC. Translation: CASSEYVGSGANVLTF.

This clone was counted a few times. The chain joins TRBV7-2 to TRBJ1-2, with 8 bases lining up with TRBD1. Germline CDR1 is SGHTA and CDR2 is FQGNSA. V shed 3 bases and J 3 bases; nucleotides not matched to a gene: 9. This CDR3 comprises 16 residues. This chain's CDR3 is CASSFAGGRFDYGYTF. The CDR3 nucleotides read TGTGCCAGCAGCTTTGCAGGGGGCAGGTTCGACTATGGCTACACCTTC.

The rearrangement uses TRBV7-8 and TRBJ1-1, with TRBD1 identical over 7 bases. The CDR3 is made up of 14 amino acids. Germline V gives CDR1 SGHVS, CDR2 FQNEAQ. J gave up 2 bases and V 5 bases, and 5 bases lay outside the gene matches. CDR3 DNA: TGTGCCAGCAGCGTGGACAGGTACAACACTGAAGCTTTCTTT. It is translated as CASSVDRYNTEAFF.

This CDR3 reads CASSLDRGQAETQYF. For the CDR3, the DNA is TGTGCCAGCAGCCTCGACAGGGGGCAAGCGGAGACCCAGTACTTC. This chain connects TRBV11-2 to TRBJ2-5; 10 bases are shared with TRBD1. The V gene end was trimmed by 5 bases and the J gene end by 5 bases; junction bases not matched to a gene: 8. The CDR3 is made up of 15 amino acids. CDR1 and CDR2 (germline): SGHAT, FQNNGV.

The chain uses TRBV4-3 and TRBJ2-2; TRBD2 matches at 15 bases. The CDR3 is 19 residues long. CDR1 and CDR2 (germline): LGHNA, YSLEER. The V segment lost 4 bases and the J segment 3 bases; nucleotides outside the gene matches: 9. The CDR3 reads CASSLSGTSGGRDTGELFF. The CDR3 nucleotides read TGCGCCAGCAGCCTATCCGGGACTAGCGGGGGGCGGGACACCGGGGAGCTGTTTTTT.